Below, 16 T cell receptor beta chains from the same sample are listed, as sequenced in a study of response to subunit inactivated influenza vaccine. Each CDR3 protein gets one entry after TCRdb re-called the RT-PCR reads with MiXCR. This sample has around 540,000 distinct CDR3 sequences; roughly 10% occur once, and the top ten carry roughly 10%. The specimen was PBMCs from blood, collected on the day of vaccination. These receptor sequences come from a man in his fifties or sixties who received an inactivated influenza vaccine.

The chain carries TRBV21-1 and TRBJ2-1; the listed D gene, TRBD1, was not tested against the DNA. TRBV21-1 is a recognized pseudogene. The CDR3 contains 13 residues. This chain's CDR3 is CASSTGFNRGLFF. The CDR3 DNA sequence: TGTGCCAGCAGCACGGGTTTCAACAGGGGGCTGTTCTTC.

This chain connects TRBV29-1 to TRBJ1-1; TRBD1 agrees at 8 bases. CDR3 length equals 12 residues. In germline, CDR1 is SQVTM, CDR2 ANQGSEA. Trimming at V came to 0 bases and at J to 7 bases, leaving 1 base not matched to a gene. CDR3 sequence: CSVEDGQGEAFF. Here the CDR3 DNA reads TGCAGCGTTGAAGATGGACAGGGTGAAGCTTTCTTT. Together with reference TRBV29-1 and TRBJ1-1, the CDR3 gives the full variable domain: SAVISQKPSRDICQRGTSLTIQCQVDSQVTMMFWYRQQPGQSLTLIATANQGSEATYESGFVIDKFPISRPNLTFSTLTVSNMSPEDSSIYLCSVEDGQGEAFFGQGTRLTVV.

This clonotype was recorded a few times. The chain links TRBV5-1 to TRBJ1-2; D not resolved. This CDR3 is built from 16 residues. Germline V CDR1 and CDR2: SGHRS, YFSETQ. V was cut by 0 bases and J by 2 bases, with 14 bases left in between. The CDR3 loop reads CASSLDRPISNYGYTF. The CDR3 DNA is TGCGCCAGCAGCTTGGACAGACCGATTTCAAACTATGGCTACACCTTC.

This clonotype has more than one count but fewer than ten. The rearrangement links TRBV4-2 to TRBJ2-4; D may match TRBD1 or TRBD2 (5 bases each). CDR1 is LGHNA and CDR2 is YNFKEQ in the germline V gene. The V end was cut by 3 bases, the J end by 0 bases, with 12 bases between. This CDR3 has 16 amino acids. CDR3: CASSHDGTLAKNIQYF. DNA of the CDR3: TGTGCCAGCAGCCACGATGGGACGTTAGCCAAAAACATTCAGTACTTC.

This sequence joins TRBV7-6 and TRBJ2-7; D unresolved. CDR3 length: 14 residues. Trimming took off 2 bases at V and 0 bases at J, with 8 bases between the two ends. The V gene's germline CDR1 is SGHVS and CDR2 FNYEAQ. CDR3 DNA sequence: TGTGCCAGCAGCTTATCCGAGAGCTCCTACGAGCAGTACTTC. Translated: CASSLSESSYEQYF.

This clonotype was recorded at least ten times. The CDR3 DNA reads TGTGCCAGCAGTTCTCTAGCCAAAAACATTCAGTACTTC. This translates into CASSSLAKNIQYF. This sequence joins TRBV27 and TRBJ2-4; D gene unclear. The CDR3 contains 13 residues. Germline CDR1 MNHEY, CDR2 SMNVEV (reference sequence). Trimming cost V 4 bases and J 0 bases, with 4 bases left between them.

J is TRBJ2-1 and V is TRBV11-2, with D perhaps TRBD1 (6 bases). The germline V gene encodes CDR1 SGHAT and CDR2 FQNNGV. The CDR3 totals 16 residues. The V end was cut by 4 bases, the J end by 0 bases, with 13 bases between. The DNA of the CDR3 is TGTGCCAGCAGCTCGCTCACAGGGACCTCCTACAATGAGCAGTTCTTC. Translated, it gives CASSSLTGTSYNEQFF.

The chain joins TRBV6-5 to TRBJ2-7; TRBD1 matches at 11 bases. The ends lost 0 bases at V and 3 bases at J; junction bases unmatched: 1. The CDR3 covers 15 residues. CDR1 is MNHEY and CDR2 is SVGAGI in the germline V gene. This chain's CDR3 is CASSYSGTGGYEQYF. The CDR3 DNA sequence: TGTGCCAGCAGTTACTCGGGGACAGGGGGCTACGAGCAGTACTTC.

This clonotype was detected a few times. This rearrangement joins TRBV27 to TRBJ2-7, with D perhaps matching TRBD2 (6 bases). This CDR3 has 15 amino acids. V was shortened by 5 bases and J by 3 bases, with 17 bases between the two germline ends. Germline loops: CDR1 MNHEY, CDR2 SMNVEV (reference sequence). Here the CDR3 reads CASSLRDSQFYEQYF. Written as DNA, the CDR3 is TGTGCCAGCAGTCTCCGGGACTCGCAATTCTACGAGCAGTACTTC.

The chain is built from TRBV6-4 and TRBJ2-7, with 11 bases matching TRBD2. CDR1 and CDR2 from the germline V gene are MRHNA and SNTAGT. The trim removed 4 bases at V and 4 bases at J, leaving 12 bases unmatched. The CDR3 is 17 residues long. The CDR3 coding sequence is TGTGCCAGCAGTGCCTATAGCGGGGGGGCCCTTTTTTACGAGCAGTACTTC. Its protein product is CASSAYSGGALFYEQYF.

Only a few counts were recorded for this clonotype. The CDR3 spells CASTRDRDTQYF. The CDR3 DNA reads as TGTGCCAGCACGCGGGATAGGGATACGCAGTATTTT. The rearrangement uses TRBV9 and TRBJ2-3; a possible D gene is TRBD2 (6 bases). CDR1 is SGDLS, CDR2 YYNGEE, per germline. The ends were cut back, 6 bases at V and 6 bases at J, with 11 bases in the middle. This CDR3 is built from 12 residues.

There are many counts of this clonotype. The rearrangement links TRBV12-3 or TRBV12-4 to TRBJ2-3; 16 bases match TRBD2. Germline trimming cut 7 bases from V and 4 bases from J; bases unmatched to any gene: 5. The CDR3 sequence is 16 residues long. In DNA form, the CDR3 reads TGTGCCAGCATCCTGGGACTAGCGGGAGGGGCAGATACGCAGTATTTT. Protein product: CASILGLAGGADTQYF.

CDR3 protein: CASSFLSRSTDTQYF. The CDR3 nucleotides are TGCGCCAGCAGCTTTTTATCTCGGTCCACAGATACGCAGTATTTT. This rearrangement joins TRBV5-1 to TRBJ2-3; D ambiguous. V was clipped by 2 bases and J by 2 bases, with 12 bases between them. Germline lookup yields CDR1 SGHRS and CDR2 YFSETQ. The CDR3 length is 15 residues. The full variable domain, in which reference TRBV5-1 and TRBJ2-3 provide the parts outside the CDR3, is KAGVTQTPRYLIKTRGQQVTLSCSPISGHRSVSWYQQTPGQGLQFLFEYFSETQRNKGNFPGRFSGRQFSNSRSEMNVSTLELGDSALYLCASSFLSRSTDTQYFGPGTRLTVL.

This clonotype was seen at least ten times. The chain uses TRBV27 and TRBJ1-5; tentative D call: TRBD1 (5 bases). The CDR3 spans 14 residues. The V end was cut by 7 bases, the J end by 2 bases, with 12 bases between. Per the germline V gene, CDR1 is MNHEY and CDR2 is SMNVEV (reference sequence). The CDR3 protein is CASTPGGGNQPQHF. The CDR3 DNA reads TGTGCCAGCACTCCCGGGGGGGGCAATCAGCCCCAGCATTTT.

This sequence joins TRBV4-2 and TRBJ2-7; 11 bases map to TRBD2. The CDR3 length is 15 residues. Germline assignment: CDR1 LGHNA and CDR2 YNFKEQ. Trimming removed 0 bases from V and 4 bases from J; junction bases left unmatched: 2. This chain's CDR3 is CASSQDGTSGYEQYF. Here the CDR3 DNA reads TGTGCCAGCAGCCAAGATGGGACTAGCGGATACGAGCAGTACTTC.

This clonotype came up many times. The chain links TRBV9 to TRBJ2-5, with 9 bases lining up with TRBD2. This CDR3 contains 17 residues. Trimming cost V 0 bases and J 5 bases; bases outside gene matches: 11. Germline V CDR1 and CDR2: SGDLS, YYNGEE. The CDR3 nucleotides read TGTGCCAGCAGCGTAGATTACAGTAGCGGGAGCTGGGAGACCCAGTACTTC. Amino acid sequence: CASSVDYSSGSWETQYF.